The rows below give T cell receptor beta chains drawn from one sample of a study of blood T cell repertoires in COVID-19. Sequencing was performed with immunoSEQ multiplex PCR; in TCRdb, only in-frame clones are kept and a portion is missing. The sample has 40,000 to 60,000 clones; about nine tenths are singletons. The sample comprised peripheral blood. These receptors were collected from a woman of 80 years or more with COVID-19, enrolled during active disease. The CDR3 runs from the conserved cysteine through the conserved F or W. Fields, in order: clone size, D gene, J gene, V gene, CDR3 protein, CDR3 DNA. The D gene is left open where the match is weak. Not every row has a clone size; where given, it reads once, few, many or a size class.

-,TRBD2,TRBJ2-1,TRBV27,CASRISGVPFTGSYNEQFF,TGTGCCAGCAGAATTAGCGGGGTCCCTTTTACCGGCTCCTACAATGAGCAGTTCTTC
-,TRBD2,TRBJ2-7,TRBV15,CATSRDREGEQYF,TGTGCCACCAGCAGAGACAGGGAGGGAGAGCAGTACTTC
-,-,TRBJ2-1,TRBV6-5,CASSYSGTRNNEQFF,TGTGCCAGCAGTTACTCCGGGACTCGCAACAATGAGCAGTTCTTC
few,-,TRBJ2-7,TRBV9,CASSADLIGRGLHEQYF,TGTGCCAGCAGCGCCGACCTGATCGGGCGGGGACTCCACGAGCAGTACTTC
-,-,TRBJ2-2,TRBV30,CAWGDYTGELFF,TGTGCCTGGGGAGACTACACCGGGGAGCTGTTTTTT
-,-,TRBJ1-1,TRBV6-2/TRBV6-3,CASSYSRDWRLKDTEAFF,TGTGCCAGCAGTTACTCCCGGGATTGGAGACTAAAGGACACTGAAGCTTTCTTT
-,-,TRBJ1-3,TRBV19,CASSGRTSGNTIYF,TGTGCCAGTAGTGGGCGTACCTCTGGAAACACCATATATTTT
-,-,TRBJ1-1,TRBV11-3,CASSLERGRTEAFF,TGTGCCAGCAGCTTAGAGCGGGGACGTACTGAAGCTTTCTTT
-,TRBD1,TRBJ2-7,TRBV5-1,CASSFAGTGGHEQYF,TGCGCCAGCAGCTTCGCCGGGACAGGGGGCCACGAGCAGTACTTC
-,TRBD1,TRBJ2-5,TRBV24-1,CATGRSDRGAETQYF,TGTGCCACCGGAAGATCGGACAGGGGGGCAGAGACCCAGTACTTC
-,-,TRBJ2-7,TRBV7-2,CASSLERRYEQYF,TGTGCCAGCAGCTTGGAACGGCGGTACGAGCAGTACTTC
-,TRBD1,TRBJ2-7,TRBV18,CASSRDRSTYEQYF,TGTGCCAGCTCCCGGGACAGGTCCACCTACGAGCAGTACTTC
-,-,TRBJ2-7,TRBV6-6,CASSSGTTYEQYF,TGTGCCAGCAGTAGTGGCACCACCTACGAGCAGTACTTC
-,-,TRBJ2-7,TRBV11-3,CASSLTDSPSYEQYF,TGTGCCAGCAGCTTAACGGACAGCCCCTCCTACGAGCAGTACTTC
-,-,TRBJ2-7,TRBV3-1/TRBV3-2,CASSHSRGGREQYF,TGTGCCAGCAGCCACTCGAGGGGGGGGCGCGAGCAGTACTTC
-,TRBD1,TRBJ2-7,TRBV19,CASSSIGTGTYEQYF,TGTGCCAGTAGCAGCATCGGGACAGGGACCTACGAGCAGTACTTC
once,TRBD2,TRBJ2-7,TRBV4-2,CASSQAPGGSSGGYEQYF,TGTGCCAGCAGCCAAGCCCCCGGGGGTAGTAGCGGGGGCTACGAGCAGTACTTC
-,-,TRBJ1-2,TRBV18,CASSPPRQNDHYGYTF,TGTGCCAGCTCACCACCCCGACAGAACGATCACTATGGCTACACCTTC
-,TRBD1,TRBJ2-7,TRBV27,CASGRTGTGEDEQYF,TGTGCCAGCGGGCGTACCGGGACAGGGGAAGACGAGCAGTACTTC
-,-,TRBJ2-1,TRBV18,CASSLSGTYNEQFF,TGTGCCAGCTCCCTTAGCGGAACCTACAATGAGCAGTTCTTC
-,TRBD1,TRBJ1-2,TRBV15,CATSNPGQLNYGYTF,TGTGCCACCAGCAATCCGGGACAGCTTAACTATGGCTACACCTTC
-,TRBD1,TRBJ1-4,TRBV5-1,CASSLEPSLNRGRHEKLFF,TGCGCCAGCAGCTTAGAACCATCGCTCAACAGGGGGCGTCATGAAAAACTGTTTTTT
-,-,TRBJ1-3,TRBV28,CASSSPRKAGTGNTIYF,TGTGCCAGCAGTTCCCCTCGGAAGGCAGGGACTGGAAACACCATATATTTT
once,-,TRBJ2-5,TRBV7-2,CASSAPGADQETQYF,TGTGCCAGCAGCGCCCCCGGTGCCGACCAAGAGACCCAGTACTTC
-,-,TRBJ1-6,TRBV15,CATSREGHDSPLHF,TGTGCCACCAGCAGAGAGGGGCACGATTCACCCCTCCACTTT
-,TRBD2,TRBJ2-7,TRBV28,CASSLSGTRGPYF,TGTGCCAGCAGTTTAAGCGGGACTAGGGGTCCGTACTTC
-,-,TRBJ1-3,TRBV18,CASSPTGIISGNTIYF,TGTGCCAGCTCACCAACAGGGATAATCTCTGGAAACACCATATATTTT
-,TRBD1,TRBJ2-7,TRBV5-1,CASSPRTGGLYPYEQYF,TGCGCCAGCAGCCCCCGGACAGGGGGCTTATACCCCTACGAGCAGTACTTC
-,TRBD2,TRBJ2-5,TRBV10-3,CAVGQGTSQETQYF,TGTGCCGTAGGGCAAGGGACTAGCCAAGAGACCCAGTACTTC
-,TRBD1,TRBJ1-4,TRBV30,CAWRAGDRGGEKLFF,TGTGCCTGGAGGGCGGGGGACAGGGGAGGAGAAAAACTGTTTTTT
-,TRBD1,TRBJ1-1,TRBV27,CASSLGQGNTEAFF,TGTGCCAGCAGTTTAGGACAGGGGAACACTGAAGCTTTCTTT
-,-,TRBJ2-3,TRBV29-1,CSVGRQALGTDTQYF,TGCAGCGTCGGAAGACAGGCGTTGGGTACAGATACGCAGTATTTT
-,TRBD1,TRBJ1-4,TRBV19,CASSIRHRGTNEKLFF,TGTGCCAGTAGTATCCGTCACAGGGGAACTAATGAAAAACTGTTTTTT
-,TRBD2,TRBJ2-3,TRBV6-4,CASSPLAGTTDTQYF,TGTGCCAGCAGCCCTCTAGCGGGAACCACAGATACGCAGTATTTT
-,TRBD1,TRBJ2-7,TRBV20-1,CSASQLLPGQASYEQYF,TGCAGTGCTAGTCAACTTTTACCGGGACAGGCCTCCTACGAGCAGTACTTC
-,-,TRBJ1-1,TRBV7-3,CASSADRQNTEAFF,TGTGCCAGCAGCGCGGACAGACAGAACACTGAAGCTTTCTTT
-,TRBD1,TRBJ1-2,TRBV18,CASSPTPDRRYGYTF,TGTGCCAGCTCACCAACCCCGGACAGGCGGTATGGCTACACCTTC
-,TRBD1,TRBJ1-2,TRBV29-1,CSAAEGQHGYTF,TGCAGCGCCGCCGAGGGACAGCATGGCTACACCTTC
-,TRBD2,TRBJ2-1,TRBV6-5,CASSFGGNEQFF,TGTGCCAGCAGTTTCGGGGGGAATGAGCAGTTCTTC
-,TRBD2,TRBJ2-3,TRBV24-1,CATSKGLAGGPSTDTQYF,TGTGCCACCAGCAAGGGACTAGCGGGAGGACCTAGCACAGATACGCAGTATTTT
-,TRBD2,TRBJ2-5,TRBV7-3,CASRLSGGAKETQYF,TGTGCCAGCAGACTTAGCGGGGGGGCCAAGGAGACCCAGTACTTC
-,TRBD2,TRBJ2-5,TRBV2,CASSDRLAGEETQYF,TGTGCCAGCAGTGACAGACTAGCGGGAGAGGAGACCCAGTACTTC
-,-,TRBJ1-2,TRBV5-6,CASIDERAKRDGYTF,TGTGCCAGCATCGACGAGAGGGCGAAACGTGACGGCTACACCTTC
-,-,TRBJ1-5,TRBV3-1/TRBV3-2,CASSQGQYQPQHF,TGTGCCAGCAGCCAAGGACAATATCAGCCCCAGCATTTT
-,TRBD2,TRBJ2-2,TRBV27,CASSSLLLAGNTGELFF,TGTGCCAGCAGTTCCCTATTGTTAGCGGGAAACACCGGGGAGCTGTTTTTT
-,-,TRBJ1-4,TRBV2,CASSEERSDKSF,TGTGCCAGCAGTGAAGAGAGGTCAGATAAAAGCTTT
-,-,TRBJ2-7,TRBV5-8,CASSRSTGYYEQYF,TGTGCCAGCAGCCGATCTACAGGGTACTACGAGCAGTACTTC
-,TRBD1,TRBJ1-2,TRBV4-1,CASSQDRGRSYGYTF,TGCGCCAGCAGCCAAGACAGGGGGCGTTCCTATGGCTACACCTTC
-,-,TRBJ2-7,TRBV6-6,CASSYSRDKRYEQYF,TGTGCCAGCAGTTACTCCCGGGACAAGCGCTACGAGCAGTACTTC
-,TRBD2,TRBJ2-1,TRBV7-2,CASSPPGGLAGEGHEQFF,TGTGCCAGCAGCCCGCCTGGGGGACTAGCGGGAGAAGGGCATGAGCAGTTCTTC
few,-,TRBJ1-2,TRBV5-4,CASSLGARISYGYTF,TGTGCCAGCAGCTTGGGCGCCAGGATTTCCTATGGCTACACCTTC
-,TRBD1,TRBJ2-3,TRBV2,CASSGGQGDTQYF,TGTGCCAGCAGTGGGGGACAGGGGGATACGCAGTATTTT
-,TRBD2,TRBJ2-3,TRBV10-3,CAIRGTSGQIRTQYF,TGTGCCATCAGAGGGACTAGCGGACAGATCAGGACGCAGTATTTT
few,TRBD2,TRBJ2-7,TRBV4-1,CASSQESTAGPYEQYF,TGCGCCAGCAGCCAAGAGTCCACAGCGGGGCCCTACGAGCAGTACTTC
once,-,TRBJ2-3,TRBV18,CASSPSADTQYF,TGTGCCAGCTCCCCATCGGCAGATACGCAGTATTTT
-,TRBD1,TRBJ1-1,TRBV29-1,CSVEVWGGQGNEAFF,TGCAGCGTTGAAGTTTGGGGGGGACAGGGGAATGAAGCTTTCTTT
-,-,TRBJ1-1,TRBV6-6,CASSYGNRGNTEAFF,TGTGCCAGCAGTTACGGTAATCGGGGGAACACTGAAGCTTTCTTT
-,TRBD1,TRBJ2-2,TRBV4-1,CASVRMGTGRNTGELFF,TGCGCCAGCGTACGAATGGGGACAGGGCGGAACACCGGGGAGCTGTTTTTT
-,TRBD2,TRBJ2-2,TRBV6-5,CASSYLAGTNTGELFF,TGTGCCAGCAGTTATTTAGCGGGCACGAACACCGGGGAGCTGTTTTTT
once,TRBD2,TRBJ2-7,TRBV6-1,CASSAGGVGIFKAQYF,TGTGCCAGCAGTGCGGGGGGGGTCGGAATCTTTAAGGCGCAGTACTTC